The 30 T cell receptor beta chains given below trace back to one sample, sequenced in a study of T cells in narcolepsy. Sequencing was performed with immunoSEQ multiplex PCR; in TCRdb, only in-frame clones are kept and a portion is missing. The data hold 34,000 or so clones, with roughly three quarters observed a single time. The specimen sequenced was memory (CD45RA-) CD4+ T cells from blood. Receptor source: a human donor in good health.

The CDR3 nucleotides are TGTGCCAGCAGCTTTTCCTCGACTAGTGAGCAGTTCTTC. Translation: CASSFSSTSEQFF. The J gene is TRBJ2-1, the V gene TRBV7-9; the D gene is possibly TRBD2 (6 bases). The germline CDR1 and CDR2 sequences are SEHNR and FQNEAQ (reference sequence). Trimming left V 3 bases short and J 9 bases short, with 12 bases between. This CDR3 comprises 13 residues.

This clone has a single count. The chain employs TRBV5-8 and TRBJ1-2; possibly TRBD1 for D (5 bases). Germline CDR1 SGHTS, CDR2 YDEGEE. V lost 0 bases to trimming and J lost 2 bases, with 14 bases between them. CDR3 length: 16 amino acids. The CDR3, as DNA: TGTGCCAGCAGCTTGGGAACGGGGGTAGAGAACTATGGCTACACCTTC. Its protein is CASSLGTGVENYGYTF.

This sequence joins TRBV25-1 and TRBJ2-1, with 8 bases fitting TRBD2. After removal of 2 bases from V and 9 bases from J, the junction contained 9 bases not matched to a gene. CDR1 and CDR2 (germline): MGHDK, SYGVNS. The CDR3 spans 15 residues. DNA for the CDR3: TGTGCCAGCAGTGAAAGGGAGCGGGAGAGTGCTGAGCAGTTCTTC. Encoded protein: CASSERERESAEQFF.

This chain joins TRBV6-5 and TRBJ1-1, with 9 bases that match TRBD1. Germline loops: CDR1 MNHEY, CDR2 SVGAGI. The CDR3 spans 14 residues. Trimming at V came to 6 bases and at J to 4 bases, leaving 6 bases not matched to a gene. The DNA for the CDR3 is TGTGCCAGCAGACTCGGGACAGGGCGCACTGAAGCTTTCTTT. Translated: CASRLGTGRTEAFF.

V usage is TRBV29-1 and J usage is TRBJ1-2; D may be TRBD1 (5 bases). The germline V gene has CDR1 SQVTM and CDR2 ANQGSEA. This CDR3 spans 12 amino acids. The V gene lost 2 bases and the J gene lost 8 bases, with 12 bases spanning the gap. For the CDR3, the DNA is TGCAGCGTTGAATCGGGGCTAGGCGGCTACACCTTC. Residues: CSVESGLGGYTF.

The gene calls are TRBV6-5 and TRBJ1-1; D gene ambiguous. CDR1 MNHEY and CDR2 SVGAGI come from the germline V gene. Between the trimmed V and J ends, which lost 6 bases and 4 bases, there was a span of 12 bases. This CDR3 spans 13 amino acids. CDR3 in amino acids: CASSPPAGTEAFF. In nucleotides, the CDR3 is TGTGCCAGCAGCCCGCCAGCGGGCACTGAAGCTTTCTTT.

This chain connects TRBV7-9 to TRBJ1-1; D ambiguous. Per the germline V gene, CDR1 is SEHNR and CDR2 is FQNEAQ (reference sequence). The CDR3 length is 15 residues. V was trimmed by 5 bases and J by 3 bases, leaving 16 bases between them. The CDR3 sequence: CASSRGVGMDTEAFF. CDR3 sequence (DNA): TGTGCCAGCAGCCGAGGCGTTGGTATGGACACTGAAGCTTTCTTT.

The chain employs TRBV11-2 and TRBJ2-1, with D possibly being TRBD2 (5 bases). The CDR3 is made up of 15 amino acids. Trimming took off 5 bases at V and 8 bases at J, with 19 bases between the two ends. CDR1 is SGHAT and CDR2 is FQNNGV in the germline V gene. CDR3 protein: CASSPEGNFVHEQFF. For the CDR3, the DNA is TGTGCCAGCAGCCCCGAGGGAAACTTTGTCCATGAGCAGTTCTTC.

The CDR3, as DNA: TGTGCCAGCAGCTTAGGACTAGCGGACGGGGAGACCCAGTACTTC. It is translated as CASSLGLADGETQYF. The chain recombines TRBV11-3 with TRBJ2-5, with 9 nucleotides matching TRBD2. V shed 1 base, J shed 5 bases, and the junction held 5 bases outside the gene matches. CDR1 is SGHNT and CDR2 is YENEEA in the germline V gene. There are 15 residues in the CDR3.

This clone has a single count. The chain has TRBV5-1 and TRBJ2-2; 7 nucleotides line up with TRBD2. CDR1 and CDR2 (germline): SGHRS, YFSETQ. V shed 4 bases and J 6 bases; nucleotides not matched to a gene: 3. The CDR3 consists of 13 residues. The CDR3 DNA reads TGCGCCAGCAGCAGCACTAGCGCCGGGGAGCTGTTTTTT. Protein: CASSSTSAGELFF.

This clone was counted between two and nine times. The rearrangement links TRBV27 to TRBJ2-7, with D maybe TRBD1 (5 bases). This CDR3 contains 15 residues. V was shortened by 5 bases and J by 5 bases, with 19 bases between the two germline ends. Germline values: CDR1 MNHEY, CDR2 SMNVEV (reference sequence). The CDR3 nucleotides are TGTGCCAGCAGTCCCCGGACAAAGCTAAGCCACGAGCAGTACTTC. Translation: CASSPRTKLSHEQYF.

This clone was seen a single time. This chain connects TRBV30 to TRBJ2-1; possibly TRBD1 for D (5 bases). Germline V gene lookup returns CDR1 GTSNPN and CDR2 SVGIG (reference sequence). With 4 bases removed from V and 2 bases from J, the gap between germline ends came to 15 bases. CDR3 size: 15 residues. CDR3 nucleotides: TGTGCCTGGAACCAGGGTCGATTCACCTACAATGAGCAGTTCTTC. Translating it yields CAWNQGRFTYNEQFF.

This clone was recorded a few times. This chain links TRBV29-1 with TRBJ2-3; perhaps D is TRBD1 or TRBD2 (5 bases each). The CDR3 consists of 12 residues. Trimming removed 7 bases at V and 5 bases at J, with 13 bases between. Per germline, CDR1 SQVTM and CDR2 ANQGSEA. This CDR3 reads CSADSGGDTQYF. Here the CDR3 DNA reads TGCAGCGCCGACTCTGGGGGAGATACGCAGTATTTT.

The chain joins TRBV6-5 to TRBJ1-1; D possibly corresponds to TRBD1 (5 bases). The CDR3 length is 15 residues. CDR1 is MNHEY and CDR2 is SVGAGI in the germline V gene. Trimming left V 2 bases short and J 0 bases short, with 10 bases between. The CDR3 spells CASSYGDRVNTEAFF. CDR3 nucleotide sequence: TGTGCCAGCAGTTACGGTGACAGAGTGAACACTGAAGCTTTCTTT.

J is TRBJ2-1 and V is TRBV18; 9 bases agree with TRBD2. CDR3 length: 19 amino acids. CDR1 is KGHSH, CDR2 LQKENI, per germline. Trimming cost V 2 bases and J 4 bases; bases outside gene matches: 15. The CDR3 reads CASSPAAGYSGSRYNEQFF. The CDR3 nucleotides read TGTGCCAGCTCACCAGCAGCAGGGTATAGCGGGAGCCGTTACAATGAGCAGTTCTTC.

V and J are TRBV29-1 and TRBJ2-3; tentative D call: TRBD2 (6 bases). There are 15 residues in the CDR3. Germline V gene lookup returns CDR1 SQVTM and CDR2 ANQGSEA. V was pared by 0 bases and J by 6 bases, with 16 bases between. The CDR3 is CSVEEKPGVGDTQYF. For the CDR3, the DNA is TGCAGCGTTGAAGAAAAACCGGGGGTTGGGGATACGCAGTATTTT.

The V gene is TRBV20-1, the J gene TRBJ2-1; D gene uncertain. Germline V gives CDR1 DFQATT, CDR2 SNEGSKA (reference sequence). Trimming stripped 3 bases from V and 8 bases from J, with 8 bases between. The CDR3 contains 11 residues. The CDR3 nucleotides read TGCAGTGCTAGGGGTTCCGATGAGCAGTTCTTC. Protein sequence: CSARGSDEQFF.

This clone was observed a few times. This chain uses TRBV6-6 with TRBJ2-1, with D unresolved. The CDR3 totals 14 residues. The V end lost 0 bases, the J end lost 6 bases, and 9 bases lay between the germline ends. Germline CDR1 reads MNHNY; CDR2 reads SVGAGI (reference sequence). CDR3 nucleotides: TGTGCCAGCAGTTACTCCGAATGGAGCAATGAGCAGTTCTTC. Translation gives CASSYSEWSNEQFF.

This clone was counted between two and nine times. The rearrangement links TRBV7-2 to TRBJ1-5; no clear D. The CDR3 runs 13 residues. V lost 1 base and J 8 bases, leaving 9 bases between the germline ends. Germline assignment: CDR1 SGHTA and CDR2 FQGNSA. CDR3 protein: CASSLGPFEPQHF. The CDR3 DNA reads TGTGCCAGCAGCTTAGGCCCATTTGAGCCCCAGCATTTT.

This chain connects TRBV12-5 to TRBJ1-5; no reliable D call. Germline V CDR1 and CDR2: LGHNT, FRNRAP. Trimming removed 6 bases from V and 0 bases from J, with 12 bases in between. This CDR3 comprises 15 residues. CDR3 nucleotides: TGTGCTAGTGGAACTAGACGGGATAGCAATCAGCCCCAGCATTTT. Translation gives CASGTRRDSNQPQHF.

This rearrangement joins TRBV9 to TRBJ2-7; 9 bases fit TRBD2. CDR3 length equals 15 residues. Germline trimming cut 3 bases from V and 6 bases from J; bases unmatched to any gene: 10. The germline V gene encodes CDR1 SGDLS and CDR2 YYNGEE. The CDR3 here is CASSAIAGVSAEQYF. Written as DNA, the CDR3 is TGTGCCAGCAGCGCAATAGCGGGAGTATCGGCCGAGCAGTACTTC.

The rearrangement joins TRBV19 to TRBJ2-1; D remains ambiguous. Trimming left V 7 bases short and J 7 bases short, with 20 bases between. Germline V gene lookup returns CDR1 LNHDA and CDR2 SQIVND (reference sequence). The CDR3 sequence is 15 residues long. DNA of the CDR3: TGTGCCAGTACCCCCAGGTCCCAATCGATGAATGAGCAGTTCTTC. It encodes CASTPRSQSMNEQFF.

The chain joins TRBV5-1 to TRBJ2-5; a weak D match, TRBD1 (5 bases). With 0 bases removed from V and 5 bases from J, the gap between germline ends came to 14 bases. The CDR3 covers 15 residues. Germline lookup yields CDR1 SGHRS and CDR2 YFSETQ. CDR3 in DNA: TGCGCCAGCAGCTTGGGGGGCGGTACGCGGGAGACCCAGTACTTC. Translated: CASSLGGGTRETQYF.

The chain employs TRBV6-4 and TRBJ2-2; 13 bases map to TRBD2. The CDR3 totals 16 residues. V lost 4 bases to trimming and J lost 4 bases; unmatched junction nucleotides: 3. CDR1 is MRHNA, CDR2 SNTAGT, per germline. DNA of the CDR3: TGTGCCAGCAGTGCACTAGCGGGAGGGAGCACCGGGGAGCTGTTTTTT. This translates into CASSALAGGSTGELFF.

The chain combines TRBV30 with TRBJ1-3; the D gene is possibly TRBD1 (5 bases). V dropped 4 bases and J dropped 5 bases, with 18 bases sitting between them. CDR1 is GTSNPN, CDR2 SVGIG, per germline (reference sequence). The CDR3 has 15 amino acids. In DNA, the CDR3 is TGTGCCTGGAACCACTTGGGCAGGGAGAGAAACACCATATATTTT. Its protein is CAWNHLGRERNTIYF. Based on the CDR3 plus reference TRBV30 and TRBJ1-3, the full variable domain is SQTIHQWPATLVQPVGSPLSLECTVEGTSNPNLYWYRQAAGRGLQLLFYSVGIGQISSEVPQNLSASRPQDRQFILSSKKLLLSDSGFYLCAWNHLGRERNTIYFGEGSWLTVV.

V is TRBV11-2 and J is TRBJ1-1; the D is unclear. The CDR3 is 12 residues long. Germline assignment: CDR1 SGHAT and CDR2 FQNNGV. Trimming left V 5 bases short and J 6 bases short, with 10 bases between. The CDR3 reads CASSPEYAEAFF. The CDR3 coding sequence is TGTGCCAGCAGCCCAGAGTACGCTGAAGCTTTCTTT.

This rearrangement joins TRBV10-2 to TRBJ1-6, with 8 bases fitting TRBD1. Germline V lookup: CDR1 WSHSY, CDR2 SAAADI. V lost 2 bases and J lost 10; bases outside the gene matches: 7. The CDR3 has 15 amino acids. CDR3 nucleotides: TGCGCCAGCAGTGAGACTGGACAGGGCGCATCACCCCTCCACTTT. This encodes CASSETGQGASPLHF.

CDR3: CASSPQTTGGREQYF. The CDR3 region has the DNA TGTGCCAGCTCACCTCAAACGACAGGGGGCCGGGAGCAGTACTTC. This sequence joins TRBV18 and TRBJ2-7, with 10 bases identical to TRBD1. CDR1 is KGHSH, CDR2 LQKENI, per germline. The CDR3 runs to 15 residues. The ends lost 3 bases at V and 7 bases at J; junction bases unmatched: 9.

There are a few counts of this clone. The chain carries TRBV5-1 and TRBJ2-2; unclear D gene. The CDR3 extends over 16 amino acids. With 0 bases removed from V and 1 base from J, the gap between germline ends came to 10 bases. CDR1 and CDR2 from the germline V gene are SGHRS and YFSETQ. In nucleotides, the CDR3 is TGCGCCAGCAGCTTGGAGGCCAGGTGGAACACCGGGGAGCTGTTTTTT. Translating it yields CASSLEARWNTGELFF.

This chain joins TRBV6-6 and TRBJ2-7; 12 bases map to TRBD1. CDR1 is MNHNY and CDR2 is SVGAGI in the germline V gene (reference sequence). The CDR3 has 15 amino acids. Germline trimming cut 6 bases from V and 3 bases from J; bases unmatched to any gene: 6. The CDR3 loop is CASRPGTGGFYEQYF. CDR3 nucleotides: TGTGCCAGCAGGCCCGGGACAGGGGGCTTCTACGAGCAGTACTTC.